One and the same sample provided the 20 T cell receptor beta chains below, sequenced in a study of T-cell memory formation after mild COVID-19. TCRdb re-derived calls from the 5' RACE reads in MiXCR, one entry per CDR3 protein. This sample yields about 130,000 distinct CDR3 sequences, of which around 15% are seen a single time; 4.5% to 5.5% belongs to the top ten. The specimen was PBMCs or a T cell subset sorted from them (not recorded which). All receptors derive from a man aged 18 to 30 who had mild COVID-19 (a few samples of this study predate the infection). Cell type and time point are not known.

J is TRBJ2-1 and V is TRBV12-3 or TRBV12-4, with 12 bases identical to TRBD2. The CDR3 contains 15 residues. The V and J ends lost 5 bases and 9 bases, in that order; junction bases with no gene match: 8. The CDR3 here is CASSVTSGGYSEQFF. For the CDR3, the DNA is TGTGCCAGCAGTGTGACTAGCGGGGGTTATAGTGAGCAGTTCTTC.

CDR3: CSASYLGRENQPQHF. The CDR3 bases are TGCAGTGCTAGTTATTTAGGCAGGGAGAATCAGCCCCAGCATTTT. The V gene is TRBV20-1, the J gene TRBJ1-5, with D maybe TRBD1 (5 bases). CDR1 DFQATT and CDR2 SNEGSKA come from the germline V gene (reference sequence). The V end was cut by 3 bases, the J end by 4 bases, with 16 bases between. The CDR3 is 15 residues long.

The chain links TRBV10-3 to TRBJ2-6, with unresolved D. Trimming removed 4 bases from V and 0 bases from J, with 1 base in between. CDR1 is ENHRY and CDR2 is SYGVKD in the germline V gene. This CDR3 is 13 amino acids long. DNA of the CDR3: TGTGCCATCAGTGTCTCTGGGGCCAACGTCCTGACTTTC. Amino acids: CAISVSGANVLTF.

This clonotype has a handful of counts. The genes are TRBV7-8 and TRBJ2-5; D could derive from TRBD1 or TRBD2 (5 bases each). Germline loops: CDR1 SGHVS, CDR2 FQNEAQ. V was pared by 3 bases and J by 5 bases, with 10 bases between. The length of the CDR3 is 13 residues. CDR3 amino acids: CASSFSWGETQYF. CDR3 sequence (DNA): TGTGCCAGCAGCTTCTCCTGGGGGGAGACCCAGTACTTC.

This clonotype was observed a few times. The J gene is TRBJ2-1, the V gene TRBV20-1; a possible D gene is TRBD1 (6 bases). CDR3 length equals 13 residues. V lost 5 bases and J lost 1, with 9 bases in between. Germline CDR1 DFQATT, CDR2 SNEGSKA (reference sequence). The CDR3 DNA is TGCAGTGCTTTGGACAGATCCTACAATGAGCAGTTCTTC. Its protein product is CSALDRSYNEQFF.

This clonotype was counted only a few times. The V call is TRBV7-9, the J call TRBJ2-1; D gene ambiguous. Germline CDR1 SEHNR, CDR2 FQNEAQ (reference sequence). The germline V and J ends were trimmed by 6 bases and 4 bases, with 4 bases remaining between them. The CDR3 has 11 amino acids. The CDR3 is CASRSYNEQFF. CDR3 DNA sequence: TGTGCCAGCAGATCTTACAATGAGCAGTTCTTC. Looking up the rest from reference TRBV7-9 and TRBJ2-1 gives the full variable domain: DTGVSQNPRHKITKRGQNVTFRCDPISEHNRLYWYRQTLGQGPEFLTYFQNEAQLEKSRLLSDRFSAERPKGSFSTLEIQRTEQGDSAMYLCASRSYNEQFFGPGTRLTVL.

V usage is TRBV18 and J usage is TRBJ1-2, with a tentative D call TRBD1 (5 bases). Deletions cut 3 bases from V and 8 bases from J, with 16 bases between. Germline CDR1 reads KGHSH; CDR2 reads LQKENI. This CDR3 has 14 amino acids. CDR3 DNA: TGTGCCAGCTCACCTTCCAGGGACCGTCGGGGCTACACCTTC. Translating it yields CASSPSRDRRGYTF.

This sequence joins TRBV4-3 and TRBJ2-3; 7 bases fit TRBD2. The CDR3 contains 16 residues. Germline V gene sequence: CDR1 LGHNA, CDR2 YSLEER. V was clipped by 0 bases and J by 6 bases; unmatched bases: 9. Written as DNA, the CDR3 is TGCGCCAGCAGCCAAGATCTGATCCGGGGGGAGGATACGCAGTATTTT. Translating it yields CASSQDLIRGEDTQYF.

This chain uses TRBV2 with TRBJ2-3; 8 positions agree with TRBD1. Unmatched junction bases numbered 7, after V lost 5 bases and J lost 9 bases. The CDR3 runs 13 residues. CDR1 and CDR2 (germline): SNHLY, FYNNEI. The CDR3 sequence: CASSPGTGVTQYF. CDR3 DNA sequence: TGTGCCAGCAGTCCCGGGACAGGCGTGACGCAGTATTTT. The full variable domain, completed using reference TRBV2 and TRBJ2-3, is EPEVTQTPSHQVTQMGQEVILRCVPISNHLYFYWYRQILGQKVEFLVSFYNNEISEKSEIFDDQFSVERPDGSNFTLKIRSTKLEDSAMYFCASSPGTGVTQYFGPGTRLTVL.

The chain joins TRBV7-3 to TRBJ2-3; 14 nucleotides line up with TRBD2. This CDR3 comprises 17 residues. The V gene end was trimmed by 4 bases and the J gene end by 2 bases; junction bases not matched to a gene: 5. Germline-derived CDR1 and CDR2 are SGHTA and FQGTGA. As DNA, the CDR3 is TGTGCCAGCAGCTGGACTAGCGGGGGGACCTACACAGATACGCAGTATTTT. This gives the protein CASSWTSGGTYTDTQYF.

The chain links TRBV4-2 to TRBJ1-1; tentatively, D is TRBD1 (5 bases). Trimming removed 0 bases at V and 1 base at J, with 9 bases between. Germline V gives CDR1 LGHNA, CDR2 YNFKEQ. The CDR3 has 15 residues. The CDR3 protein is CASSQDPGGNTEAFF. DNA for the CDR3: TGTGCCAGCAGCCAAGATCCGGGGGGGAACACTGAAGCTTTCTTT.

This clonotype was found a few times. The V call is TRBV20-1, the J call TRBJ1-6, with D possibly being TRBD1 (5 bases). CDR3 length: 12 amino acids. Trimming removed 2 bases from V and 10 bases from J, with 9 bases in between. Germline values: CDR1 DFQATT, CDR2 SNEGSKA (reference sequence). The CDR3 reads CSARRTNSPLHF. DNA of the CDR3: TGCAGTGCTAGACGGACAAACTCACCCCTCCACTTT.

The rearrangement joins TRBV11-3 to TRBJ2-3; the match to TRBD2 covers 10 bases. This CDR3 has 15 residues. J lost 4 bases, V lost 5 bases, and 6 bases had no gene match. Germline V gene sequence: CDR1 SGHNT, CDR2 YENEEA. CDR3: CASSKSSGGADTQYF. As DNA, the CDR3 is TGTGCCAGCAGCAAGTCTAGCGGGGGTGCAGATACGCAGTATTTT.

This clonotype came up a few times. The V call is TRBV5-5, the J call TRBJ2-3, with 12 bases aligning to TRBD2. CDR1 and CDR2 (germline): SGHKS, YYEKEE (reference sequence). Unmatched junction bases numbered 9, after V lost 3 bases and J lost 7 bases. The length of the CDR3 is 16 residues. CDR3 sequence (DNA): TGTGCCAGCAGCTCCAACCCTAGCGGGGGGGCTAATACGCAGTATTTT. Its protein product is CASSSNPSGGANTQYF.

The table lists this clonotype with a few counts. This CDR3 reads CASSANPGTSGGASSTDTQYF. CDR3 nucleotides: TGTGCCAGCAGCGCAAACCCCGGGACTAGCGGGGGCGCATCTAGCACAGATACGCAGTATTTT. This sequence joins TRBV9 and TRBJ2-3, with 14 positions matching TRBD2. Trimming cost V 3 bases and J 0 bases; bases outside gene matches: 15. CDR3 length: 21 amino acids. Germline assignment: CDR1 SGDLS and CDR2 YYNGEE.

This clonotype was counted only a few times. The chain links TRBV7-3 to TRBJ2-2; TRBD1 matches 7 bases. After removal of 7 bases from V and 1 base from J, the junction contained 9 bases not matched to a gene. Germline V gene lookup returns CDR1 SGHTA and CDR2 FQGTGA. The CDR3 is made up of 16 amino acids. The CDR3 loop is CASTPQGTENTGELFF. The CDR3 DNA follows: TGTGCCAGCACCCCCCAGGGGACAGAGAACACCGGGGAGCTGTTTTTT.

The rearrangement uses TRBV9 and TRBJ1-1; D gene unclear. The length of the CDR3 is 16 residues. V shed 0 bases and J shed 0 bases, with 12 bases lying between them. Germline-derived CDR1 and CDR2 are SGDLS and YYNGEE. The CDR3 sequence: CASSVVTWAMNTEAFF. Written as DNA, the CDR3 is TGTGCCAGCAGCGTAGTTACCTGGGCAATGAACACTGAAGCTTTCTTT.

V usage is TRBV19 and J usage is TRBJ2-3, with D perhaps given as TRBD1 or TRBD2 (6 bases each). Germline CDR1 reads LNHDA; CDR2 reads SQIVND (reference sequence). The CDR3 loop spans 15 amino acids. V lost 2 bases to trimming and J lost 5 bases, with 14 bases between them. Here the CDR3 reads CASSITGARGDTQYF. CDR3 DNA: TGTGCCAGTAGTATAACGGGGGCGCGTGGAGATACGCAGTATTTT.

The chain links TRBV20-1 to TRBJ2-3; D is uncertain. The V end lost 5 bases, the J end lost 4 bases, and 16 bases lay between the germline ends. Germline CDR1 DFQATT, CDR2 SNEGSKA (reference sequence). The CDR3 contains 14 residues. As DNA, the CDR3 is TGCAGTGCTGTCCCAGCGTCGAAGGCAGATACGCAGTATTTT. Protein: CSAVPASKADTQYF.

This CDR3 is CASRVDSSTEAFF. The DNA of the CDR3 is TGTGCCAGCAGGGTGGACAGCAGCACTGAAGCTTTCTTT. V and J are TRBV2 and TRBJ1-1; possible D gene TRBD1, 6 bases. From germline, CDR1 is SNHLY and CDR2 FYNNEI. The CDR3 extends over 13 amino acids. V was trimmed by 6 bases and J by 4 bases, leaving 12 bases between them.